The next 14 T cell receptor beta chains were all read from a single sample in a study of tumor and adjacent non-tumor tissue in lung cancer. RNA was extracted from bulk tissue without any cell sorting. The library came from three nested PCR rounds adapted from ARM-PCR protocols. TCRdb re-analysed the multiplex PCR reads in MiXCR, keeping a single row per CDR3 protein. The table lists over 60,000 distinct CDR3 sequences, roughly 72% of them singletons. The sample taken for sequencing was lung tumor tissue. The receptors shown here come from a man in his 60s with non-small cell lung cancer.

CDR3 in amino acids: CSVGTGTSGSGLVQYF. In DNA form, the CDR3 reads TGCAGCGTCGGAACGGGAACTAGCGGGAGTGGGCTCGTGCAGTACTTC. The V and J genes are TRBV29-1 and TRBJ2-7, with 11 bases matching TRBD2. Germline V CDR1 and CDR2: SQVTM, ANQGSEA. The CDR3 spans 16 residues. J was trimmed by 9 bases and V by 6 bases; bases with no gene match: 19.

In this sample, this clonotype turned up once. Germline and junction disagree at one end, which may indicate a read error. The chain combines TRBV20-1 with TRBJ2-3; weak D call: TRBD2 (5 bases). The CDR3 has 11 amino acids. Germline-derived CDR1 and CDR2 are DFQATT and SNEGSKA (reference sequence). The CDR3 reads CSASLLDTQNF. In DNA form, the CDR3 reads TGCAGTGCTTCGCTACTAGATACGCAGAATTTT.

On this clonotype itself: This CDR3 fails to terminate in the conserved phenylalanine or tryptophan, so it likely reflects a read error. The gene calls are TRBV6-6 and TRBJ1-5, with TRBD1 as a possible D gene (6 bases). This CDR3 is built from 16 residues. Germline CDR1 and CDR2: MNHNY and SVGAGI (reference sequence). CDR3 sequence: CARSYHGGASNQPQHI. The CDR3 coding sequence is TGTGCCAGGAGTTACCATGGGGGGGCTAGCAATCAGCCCCAGCATATT.

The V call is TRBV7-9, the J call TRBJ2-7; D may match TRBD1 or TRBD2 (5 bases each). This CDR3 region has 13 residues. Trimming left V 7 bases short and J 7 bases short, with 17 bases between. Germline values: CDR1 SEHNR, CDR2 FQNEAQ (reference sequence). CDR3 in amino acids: CASIEGLGEEQYF. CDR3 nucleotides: TGTGCCAGCATCGAGGGCCTGGGGGAAGAGCAGTACTTC.

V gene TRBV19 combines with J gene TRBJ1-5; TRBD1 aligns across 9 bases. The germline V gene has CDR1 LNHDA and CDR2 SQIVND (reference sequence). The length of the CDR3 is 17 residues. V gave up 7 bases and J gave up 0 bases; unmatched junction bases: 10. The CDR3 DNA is TGTGCCAGTACCTCGGGACAGGGAGTGTATAGCAATCAGCCCCAGCATTTT. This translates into CASTSGQGVYSNQPQHF.

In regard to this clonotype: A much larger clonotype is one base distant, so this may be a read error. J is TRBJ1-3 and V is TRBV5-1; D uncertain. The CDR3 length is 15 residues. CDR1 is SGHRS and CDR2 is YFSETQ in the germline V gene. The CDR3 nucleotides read TGCACCAGCAGCTTAGGACTAAACTCTGGAAACACCATATATTTT. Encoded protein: CTSSLGLNSGNTIYF.

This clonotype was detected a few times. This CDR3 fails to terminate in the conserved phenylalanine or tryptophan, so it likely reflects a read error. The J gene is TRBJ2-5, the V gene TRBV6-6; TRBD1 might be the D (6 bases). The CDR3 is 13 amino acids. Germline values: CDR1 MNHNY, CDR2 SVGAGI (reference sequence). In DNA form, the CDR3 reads TGTGCCAGCCGAGCAGGGGTGGAAGAGACTCAGTACCTC. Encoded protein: CASRAGVEETQYL.

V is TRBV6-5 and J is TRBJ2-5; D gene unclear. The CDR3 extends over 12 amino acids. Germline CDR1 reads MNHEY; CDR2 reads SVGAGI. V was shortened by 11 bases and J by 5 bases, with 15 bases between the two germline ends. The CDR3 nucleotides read TGTGCCCGTAGTTACTCGAGGGAGACCCAGTACTTC. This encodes CARSYSRETQYF.

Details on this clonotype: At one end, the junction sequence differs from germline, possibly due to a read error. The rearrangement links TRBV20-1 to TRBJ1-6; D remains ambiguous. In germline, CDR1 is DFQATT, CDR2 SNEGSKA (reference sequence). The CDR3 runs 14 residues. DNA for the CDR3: TGTAGTATTAGAGCCGAGCCCTATAATTCACCCCTCCACTTT. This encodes CSIRAEPYNSPLHF.

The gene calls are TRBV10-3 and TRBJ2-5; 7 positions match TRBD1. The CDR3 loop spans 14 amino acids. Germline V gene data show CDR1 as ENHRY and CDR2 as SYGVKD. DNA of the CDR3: TGTGGCAACAGTGCAGGACAGGATGTAGAGACCCAGTACTTC. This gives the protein CGNSAGQDVETQYF.

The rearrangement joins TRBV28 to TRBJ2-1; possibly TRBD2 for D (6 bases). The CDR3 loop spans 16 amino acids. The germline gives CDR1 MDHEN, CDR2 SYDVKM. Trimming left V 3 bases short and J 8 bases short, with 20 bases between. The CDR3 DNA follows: TGTGCCAGCAGTTTTCCCCGACTAGAGGGAGACCATGAGCAGTTCTTC. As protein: CASSFPRLEGDHEQFF.

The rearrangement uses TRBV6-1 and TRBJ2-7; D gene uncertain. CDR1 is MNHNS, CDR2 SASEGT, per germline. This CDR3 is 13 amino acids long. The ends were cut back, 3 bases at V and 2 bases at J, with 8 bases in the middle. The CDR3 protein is CASSEISAYEQYF. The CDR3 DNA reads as TGTGCCAGCAGTGAGATCAGTGCCTACGAGCAGTACTTC.

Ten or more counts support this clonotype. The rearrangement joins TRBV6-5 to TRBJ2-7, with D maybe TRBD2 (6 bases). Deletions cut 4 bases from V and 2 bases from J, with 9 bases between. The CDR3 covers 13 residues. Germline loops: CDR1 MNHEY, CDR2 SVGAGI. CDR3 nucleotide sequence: TGTGCCAGCAGTTTGGAGGGGACCTACGAGCAGTACTTC. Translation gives CASSLEGTYEQYF.

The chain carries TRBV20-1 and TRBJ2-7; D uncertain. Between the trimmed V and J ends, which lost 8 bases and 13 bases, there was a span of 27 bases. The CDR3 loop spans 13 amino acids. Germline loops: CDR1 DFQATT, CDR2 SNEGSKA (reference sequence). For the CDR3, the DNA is TGCAGTCCAAGGAGCAGGACCGGCTACGAGAAATACTTC. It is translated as CSPRSRTGYEKYF.